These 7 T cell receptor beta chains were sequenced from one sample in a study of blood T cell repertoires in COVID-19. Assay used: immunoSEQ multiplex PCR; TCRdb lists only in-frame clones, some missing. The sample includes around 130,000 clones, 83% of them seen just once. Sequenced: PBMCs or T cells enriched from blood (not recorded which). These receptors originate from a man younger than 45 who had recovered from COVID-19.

CDR3 DNA sequence: TGTGCCAGCAGCGTTCAGGGTCCTGGGGCCAACGTCCTGACTTTC. Protein sequence: CASSVQGPGANVLTF. The V call is TRBV7-9, the J call TRBJ2-6, with D maybe TRBD1 (5 bases). Germline CDR1 is SEHNR and CDR2 is FQNEAQ (reference sequence). The CDR3 loop spans 15 amino acids. The V gene lost 5 bases and the J gene lost 2 bases, with 10 bases spanning the gap.

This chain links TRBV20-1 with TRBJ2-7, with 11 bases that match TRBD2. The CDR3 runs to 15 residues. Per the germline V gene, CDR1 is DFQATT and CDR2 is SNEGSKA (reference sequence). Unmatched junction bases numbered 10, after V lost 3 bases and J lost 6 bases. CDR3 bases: TGCAGTGCTAGTCTGCATAGCGGGAGGGCCGGCGAGCAGTACTTC. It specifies CSASLHSGRAGEQYF.

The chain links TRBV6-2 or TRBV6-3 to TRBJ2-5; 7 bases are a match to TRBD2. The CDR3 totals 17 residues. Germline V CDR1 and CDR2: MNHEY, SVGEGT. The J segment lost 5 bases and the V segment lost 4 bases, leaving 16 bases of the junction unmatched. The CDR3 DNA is TGTGCCAGCAGTTGGACTAGATCTACTGGGGGGAGCGAGACCCAGTACTTC. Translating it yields CASSWTRSTGGSETQYF.

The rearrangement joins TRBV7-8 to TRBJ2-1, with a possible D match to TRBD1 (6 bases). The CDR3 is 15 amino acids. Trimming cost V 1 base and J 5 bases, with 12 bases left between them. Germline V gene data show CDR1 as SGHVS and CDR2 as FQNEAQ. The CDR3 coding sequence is TGTGCCAGCAGCTTAGGGCCCGGACAGAACAATGAGCAGTTCTTC. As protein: CASSLGPGQNNEQFF.

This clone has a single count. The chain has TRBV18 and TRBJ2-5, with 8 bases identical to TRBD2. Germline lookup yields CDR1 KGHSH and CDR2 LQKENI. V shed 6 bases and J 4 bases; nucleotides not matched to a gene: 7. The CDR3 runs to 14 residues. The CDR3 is CASSLGRAAETQYF. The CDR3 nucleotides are TGTGCCAGCTCTCTCGGGAGGGCCGCAGAGACCCAGTACTTC.

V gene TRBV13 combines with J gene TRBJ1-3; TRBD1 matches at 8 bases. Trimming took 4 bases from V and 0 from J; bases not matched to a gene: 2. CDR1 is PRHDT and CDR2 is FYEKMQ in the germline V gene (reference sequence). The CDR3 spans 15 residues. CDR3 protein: CASSWTGLSGNTIYF. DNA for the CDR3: TGTGCCAGCAGCTGGACAGGGCTCTCTGGAAACACCATATATTTT.

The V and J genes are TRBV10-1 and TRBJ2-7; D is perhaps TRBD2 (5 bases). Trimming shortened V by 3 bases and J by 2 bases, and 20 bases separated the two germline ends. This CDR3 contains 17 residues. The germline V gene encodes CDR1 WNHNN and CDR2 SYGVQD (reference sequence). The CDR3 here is CASSDGRWEYVPYEQYV. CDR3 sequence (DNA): TGCGCCAGCAGTGACGGACGTTGGGAGTATGTCCCCTACGAGCAGTACGTC.